These 11 T cell receptor beta chains came from one sample sequenced in a study of T cell responses to AZD1222 COVID-19 vaccine. Profiled with immunoSEQ multiplex PCR; TCRdb holds only in-frame clones, not every one. The sample shows over 150,000 clones, approximately 90% of them seen only once. The input for sequencing was peripheral blood, taken on day 0 of AZD1222 vaccination. These receptors were collected from an adult in good health.

The chain carries TRBV4-2 and TRBJ2-3, with 9 bases that match TRBD2. Germline-derived CDR1 and CDR2 are LGHNA and YNFKEQ. The CDR3 is made up of 16 amino acids. J was trimmed by 0 bases and V by 2 bases; bases with no gene match: 3. CDR3 nucleotides: TGTGCCAGCAGCCAAAGCGGGGGGCGGAGCACAGATACGCAGTATTTT. Protein: CASSQSGGRSTDTQYF.

V is TRBV19 and J is TRBJ2-6; D unresolved. The CDR3 is made up of 13 amino acids. In germline, CDR1 is LNHDA, CDR2 SQIVND (reference sequence). Trimming pared 4 bases from V and 2 bases from J, leaving 3 bases between. CDR3 bases: TGTGCCAGTAGTAGTCCTGGGGCCAACGTCCTGACTTTC. Its protein is CASSSPGANVLTF.

The chain employs TRBV27 and TRBJ2-3, with 10 bases aligning to TRBD2. This CDR3 region has 15 residues. CDR1 is MNHEY and CDR2 is SMNVEV in the germline V gene (reference sequence). Trimming removed 3 bases from V and 4 bases from J; junction bases left unmatched: 4. CDR3: CASSFASGGADTQYF. In DNA, the CDR3 is TGTGCCAGCAGTTTTGCTAGCGGGGGTGCAGATACGCAGTATTTT.

This clone was seen a single time. V is TRBV3-1 (or the pseudogene TRBV3-2) and J is TRBJ2-1; 9 bases match TRBD1. Germline trimming cut 4 bases from V and 3 bases from J; bases unmatched to any gene: 7. CDR1 and CDR2 (germline): LGHDT, YNNKEL (reference sequence). The CDR3 length is 16 residues. The CDR3 sequence is CASSPGDRDFYNEQFF. CDR3 bases: TGTGCCAGCAGCCCCGGGGACAGGGACTTCTACAATGAGCAGTTCTTC.

The CDR3 loop is CASSVDGGGVGYGYTF. The CDR3 region has the DNA TGTGCCAGCAGCGTAGACGGAGGGGGGGTAGGCTATGGCTACACCTTC. This chain links TRBV9 with TRBJ1-2; a weak D match, TRBD1 (6 bases). Germline assignment: CDR1 SGDLS and CDR2 YYNGEE. This CDR3 comprises 16 residues. Trimming took off 0 bases at V and 4 bases at J, with 16 bases between the two ends.

The V gene is TRBV10-2, the J gene TRBJ2-5; D might be TRBD1 (6 bases). The CDR3 extends over 15 amino acids. Germline CDR1 reads WSHSY; CDR2 reads SAAADI. V dropped 7 bases and J dropped 1 base, with 16 bases sitting between them. The CDR3 nucleotides are TGCGCCAGCACTCGGGTCGCAGGGGCCCAAGAGACCCAGTACTTC. It yields the protein CASTRVAGAQETQYF.

The J gene is TRBJ2-7, the V gene TRBV10-3, with 7 nucleotides matching TRBD1. The CDR3 runs to 17 residues. CDR1 is ENHRY, CDR2 SYGVKD, per germline. V lost 0 bases, J lost 1 base, and 9 bases stayed unmatched. The CDR3 sequence is CAISESGTGVLSYEQYF. In DNA form, the CDR3 reads TGTGCCATCAGTGAGTCGGGAACAGGGGTGTTGTCCTACGAGCAGTACTTC.

The genes are TRBV10-3 and TRBJ2-1; no firm D call. Germline lookup yields CDR1 ENHRY and CDR2 SYGVKD. Trimming shortened V by 6 bases and J by 5 bases, and 14 bases separated the two germline ends. CDR3 length equals 14 residues. The CDR3 DNA reads TGTGCCATCAGACCGCAGGTCTCTGACAATGAGCAGTTCTTC. This translates into CAIRPQVSDNEQFF.

This sequence joins TRBV7-3 and TRBJ2-1; 9 nucleotides line up with TRBD2. Germline CDR1 reads SGHTA; CDR2 reads FQGTGA. This CDR3 spans 14 amino acids. With V trimmed by 1 base and J by 8 bases, 3 bases remained unmatched. The CDR3 sequence is CASSLISGGDEQFF. In nucleotides, the CDR3 is TGTGCCAGCAGCTTAATTAGCGGGGGCGATGAGCAGTTCTTC.

J is TRBJ2-5 and V is TRBV9; no clear D gene. The ends were cut back, 0 bases at V and 6 bases at J, with 12 bases in the middle. Germline CDR1 is SGDLS and CDR2 is YYNGEE. The CDR3 contains 14 residues. The CDR3 nucleotides are TGTGCCAGCAGCGTAGGCGAGACGTCAAAGACCCAGTACTTC. Its protein is CASSVGETSKTQYF.

The chain is built from TRBV6-5 and TRBJ1-1, with D possibly TRBD1 on 5 matching bases. Trimming stripped 5 bases from V and 2 bases from J, with 12 bases between. CDR3 length: 14 amino acids. Germline assignment: CDR1 MNHEY and CDR2 SVGAGI. The CDR3 nucleotides are TGTGCCAGCAGTCCCCGGGGGGGAAACACTGAAGCTTTCTTT. Amino acids: CASSPRGGNTEAFF.